The text below deals with one T cell receptor beta chain. The data originate from a study of blood T cell repertoires in COVID-19. Germline V gene lookup returns CDR1 LNHDA and CDR2 SQIVND (reference sequence). The CDR3 sequence is 18 residues long. V shed 2 bases and J 5 bases; nucleotides not matched to a gene: 13. Per the study methods: The authors estimated nucleated cell counts from reference gene primer amplification. Assay used: immunoSEQ multiplex PCR; TCRdb lists only in-frame clones, some missing. V and J calls and clone size are given by that table; D and trimming were obtained from the DNA. The sample comprises some 100,000 clones, 89% of which are singletons, and 3% to 4% rests with the top ten.

The chain combines TRBV19 with TRBJ1-1, with 11 bases identical to TRBD1. Sequenced sample: peripheral blood. This clonotype was sampled from a woman in her seventies with acute or convalescent COVID-19. CDR3 protein: CASSITMTFGTGGTEAFF. CDR3 DNA sequence: TGTGCCAGTAGTATAACGATGACCTTCGGGACAGGGGGTACTGAAGCTTTCTTT.